The TCR beta chain under discussion was sequenced for a study of blood T cell repertoires in COVID-19. Sequencing was performed with immunoSEQ multiplex PCR; in TCRdb, only in-frame clones are kept and a portion is missing. Of approximately 200,000 clones listed, about 80% are singletons. Germline V gene data show CDR1 as GTSNPN and CDR2 as SVGIG (reference sequence). The CDR3 sequence is 13 residues long. V lost 2 bases to trimming and J lost 5 bases, with 12 bases between them. The sample taken for sequencing was peripheral blood. The TCR originated in a woman aged 25 to 45 who had recovered from COVID-19. The chain carries TRBV30 and TRBJ1-1; no clear D gene. For the CDR3, the DNA is TGTGCCTGGAGTAGGCAGGCGGGGACTGAAGCTTTCTTT. Protein product: CAWSRQAGTEAFF.